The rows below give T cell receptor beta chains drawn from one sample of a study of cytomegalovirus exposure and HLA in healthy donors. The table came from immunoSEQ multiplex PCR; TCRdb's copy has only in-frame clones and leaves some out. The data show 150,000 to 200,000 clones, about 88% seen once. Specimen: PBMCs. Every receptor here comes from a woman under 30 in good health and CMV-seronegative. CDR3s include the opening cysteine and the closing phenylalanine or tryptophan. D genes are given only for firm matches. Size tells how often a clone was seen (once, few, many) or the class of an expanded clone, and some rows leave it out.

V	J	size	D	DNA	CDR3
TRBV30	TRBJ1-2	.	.	TGTGCCTGGAGTGAAGGGGCGGACTATGGCTACACCTTC	CAWSEGADYGYTF
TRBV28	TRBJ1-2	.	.	TGTGTCAGCAGTTTATATCTCTCGGACTATGGCTACACCTTC	CVSSLYLSDYGYTF
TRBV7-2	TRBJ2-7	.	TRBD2	TGTGCCAGCAGCCCCCAAGCGGGGGGTTACGAGCAGTACTTC	CASSPQAGGYEQYF
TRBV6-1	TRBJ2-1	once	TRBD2	TGTGCCAGCAGTGAAGCGCGGGGTAGCGGGAGGGTTGAGCAGTTCTTC	CASSEARGSGRVEQFF
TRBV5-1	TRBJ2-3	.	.	TGCGCCAGCAGGGCAGGTACAGATACGCAGTATTTT	CASRAGTDTQYF
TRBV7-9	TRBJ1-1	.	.	TGTGCCAGCAGCTTCAGGGTCGACGCCACTGAAGCTTTCTTT	CASSFRVDATEAFF
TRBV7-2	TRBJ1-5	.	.	TGTGCCAGCTCAGCTGGGGCGGCCAGCAATCAGCCCCAGCATTTT	CASSAGAASNQPQHF
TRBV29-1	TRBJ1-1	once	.	TGCAGCGTTACCAGGGTTTTGATGAACACTGAAGCTTTCTTT	CSVTRVLMNTEAFF
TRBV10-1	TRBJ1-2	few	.	TGCGCCAGCAGTGGGAAGGCCCACAAGGGGGGCTACACCTTC	CASSGKAHKGGYTF
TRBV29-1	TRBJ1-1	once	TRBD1	TGCAGCGGGACAGGGAACACTGAAGCTTTCTTT	CSGTGNTEAFF
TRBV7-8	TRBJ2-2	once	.	TGTGCCAGCACTTTTAGGACTTTCCCCGGGGAGCTGTTTTTT	CASTFRTFPGELFF
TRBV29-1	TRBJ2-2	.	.	TGCAGCGTACTCCTGGTGGGCTCCGGGGAGCTGTTTTTT	CSVLLVGSGELFF
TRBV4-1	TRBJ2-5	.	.	TGCGCCAGCAGCCAAGAAGGAATGCGGCAAGAGACCCAGTACTTC	CASSQEGMRQETQYF
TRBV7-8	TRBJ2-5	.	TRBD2	TGTGCCAGCTTGCTAGCGGGAGGTGAGACCCAGTACTTC	CASLLAGGETQYF
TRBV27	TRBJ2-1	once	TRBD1	TGTGCCAGCAGAAATACCGGGACAGGGGTGTACAATGAGCAGTTCTTC	CASRNTGTGVYNEQFF
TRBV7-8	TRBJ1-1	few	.	TGTGCCAGCAGCCTGGGGCTCCCTACGAACACTGAAGCTTTCTTT	CASSLGLPTNTEAFF
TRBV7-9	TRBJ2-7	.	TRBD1	TGTGCCAGCAGTCCCGGGACAGGGGCATACTCCTACGAGCAGTACTTC	CASSPGTGAYSYEQYF
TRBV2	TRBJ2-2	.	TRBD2	TGTGCCAGCAGTGAAGGACTAGCGGCCGCGAACACCGGGGAGCTGTTTTTT	CASSEGLAAANTGELFF
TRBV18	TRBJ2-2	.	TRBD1	TGTGCCAGCTCAGCGAACAGGGGGCGCGCGGGAAGGACCGGGGAGCTGTTTTTT	CASSANRGRAGRTGELFF
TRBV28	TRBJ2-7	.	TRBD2	TGTGCCAGCAGTGTTACTAGCGGGGGGCTCAACGAGCAGTACTTC	CASSVTSGGLNEQYF
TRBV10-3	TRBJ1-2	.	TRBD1	TGTGCCATCAGGAGGGGACAGGGTTATGGCTACACCTTC	CAIRRGQGYGYTF
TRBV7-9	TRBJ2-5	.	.	TGTGCCAGCAGCTTTCGCCAGGGTCAAGAGACCCAGTACTTC	CASSFRQGQETQYF
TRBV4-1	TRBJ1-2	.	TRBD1	TGCGCCAGCAGCCAGGTCACAGGGGGCGACTATGGCTACACCTTC	CASSQVTGGDYGYTF
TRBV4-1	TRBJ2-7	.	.	TGCGCCAGCAGCCAAGGCCGTGTGGCCATAGCCGACGAGCAGTACTTC	CASSQGRVAIADEQYF
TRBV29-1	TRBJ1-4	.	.	TGCAGCGCCGCGCAGGATACCAATGAAAAACTGTTTTTT	CSAAQDTNEKLFF
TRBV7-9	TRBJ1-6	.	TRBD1	TGTGCCAGCAGCGGGGGACAGGGGAATTCACCCCTCCACTTT	CASSGGQGNSPLHF
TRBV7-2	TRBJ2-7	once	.	TGTGCCAGCAGCTTAGCGGGCCCTTCCCCCTACGAGCAGTACTTC	CASSLAGPSPYEQYF
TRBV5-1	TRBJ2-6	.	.	TGCGCCAGCAGCCTCAGGGGGGTTGGGGCCAACGTCCTGACTTTC	CASSLRGVGANVLTF
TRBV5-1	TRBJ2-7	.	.	TGCGCCAGCAGCTCTGGGCGGGGTGACAGCTACGAGCAGTACTTC	CASSSGRGDSYEQYF
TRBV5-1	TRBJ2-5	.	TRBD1	TGCGCCAGCAGCTCTAGAACAGGGGGCAGTGAGACCCAGTACTTC	CASSSRTGGSETQYF
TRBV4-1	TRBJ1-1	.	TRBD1	TGCGCCAGCGCGCCAGGGGGCCTGAACACTGAAGCTTTCTTT	CASAPGGLNTEAFF
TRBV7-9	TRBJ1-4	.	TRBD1	TGTGCCAGCAGCTTCGGACAGGGGAATGAAAAACTGTTTTTT	CASSFGQGNEKLFF
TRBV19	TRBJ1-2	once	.	TGTGCCAGTAGTATAGGGCCTGGCAGGGGCCAAACCTTC	CASSIGPGRGQTF
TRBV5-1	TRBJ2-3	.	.	TGCGCCAGCAGGCTGGTGGGGGGAAGCACAGATACGCAGTATTTT	CASRLVGGSTDTQYF
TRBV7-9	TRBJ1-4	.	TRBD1	TGTGCCAGCAGCCTTGTAGGACAGGCGAATGAAAAACTGTTTTTT	CASSLVGQANEKLFF
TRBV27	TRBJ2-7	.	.	TGTGCCAGCAGTGCCACTCCCTACGAGCAGTACTTC	CASSATPYEQYF
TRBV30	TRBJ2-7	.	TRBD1	TGTGCCTCCACGGACAGGGGGCTCCACGAGCAGTACTTC	CASTDRGLHEQYF
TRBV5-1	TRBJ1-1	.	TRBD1	TGCGCCAGCAGCTTGGCCTTGCAGGGGGAAAACACTGAAGCTTTCTTT	CASSLALQGENTEAFF
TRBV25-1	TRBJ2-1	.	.	TGTGCCAGCACCCTGGACAGAGTCGGCTACAATGAGCAGTTCTTC	CASTLDRVGYNEQFF
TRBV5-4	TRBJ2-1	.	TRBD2	TGTGCCAGCAGCTCCAGCGGGACCTACAATGAGCAGTTCTTC	CASSSSGTYNEQFF
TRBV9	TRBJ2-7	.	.	TGTGCCAGCAGCGGAACGACAGGATCCTACGAGCAGTACTTC	CASSGTTGSYEQYF
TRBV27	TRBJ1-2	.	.	TGTGCCAGCAGTTTACAGGGGAACCCCTATGGCTACACCTTC	CASSLQGNPYGYTF
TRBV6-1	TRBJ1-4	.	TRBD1	TGTGCCAGCGGCGGACAGGCAACTAATGAAAAACTGTTTTTT	CASGGQATNEKLFF
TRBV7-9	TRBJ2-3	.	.	TGTGCCAGCAGCTCGCCGGGACACCCTACGCAGTATTTT	CASSSPGHPTQYF
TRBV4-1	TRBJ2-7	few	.	TGCGCCAGCAGCCAAGTCTCTCAAGTTCAGGCGGGTTTCCACGAGCAGTACTTC	CASSQVSQVQAGFHEQYF
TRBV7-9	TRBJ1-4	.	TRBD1	TGTGCCAGCAGCGAAAGACAGGGGGCGGAGGAAAAACTGTTTTTT	CASSERQGAEEKLFF
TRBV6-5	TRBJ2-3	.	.	TGTGCCAGCAGTTACGGAGACGGGTGGACAGATACGCAGTATTTT	CASSYGDGWTDTQYF